This entry lists 32 T cell receptor beta chains sequenced from one sample in a study of blood T cell repertoires in COVID-19 (dated by TCRdb to about 2020). Receptors were amplified or captured by the immunoSEQ multiplex PCR assay. TCRdb holds this immuneACCESS table with in-frame rearrangements only. Some clones are missing; in checked studies, unresolved V genes explain under half, and the rest has no known cause. The sample table lists approximately 240,000 clones, approximately 84% of them with a count of one. Of the sample, 4% to 4.5% is held by the ten largest clones. Material for sequencing was peripheral blood. The receptor source for this set is a man aged 50 to 60 with acute or convalescent COVID-19.

This clone was recorded a few times. The chain has TRBV20-1 and TRBJ2-1; TRBD2 matches at 10 bases. The CDR3 consists of 14 residues. Unmatched junction bases numbered 7, after V lost 3 bases and J lost 8 bases. Germline V CDR1 and CDR2: DFQATT, SNEGSKA (reference sequence). CDR3 region: CSASRSSGSYEQFF. CDR3 DNA: TGCAGTGCTAGTCGGTCTAGCGGGAGCTATGAGCAGTTCTTC.

The gene calls are TRBV6-2 or TRBV6-3 and TRBJ2-5; TRBD1 agrees at 10 bases. V gave up 6 bases and J gave up 3 bases; unmatched junction bases: 7. The CDR3 contains 15 residues. Per germline, CDR1 MNHEY and CDR2 SVGEGT. DNA for the CDR3: TGTGCCAGCAGCCCCTTCGGGACAGGGGAAGAGACCCAGTACTTC. Its protein is CASSPFGTGEETQYF.

CDR3 DNA: TGCGCCAGCAGCCTGACCCAGGGGCAGGAGAATTCACCCCTCCACTTT. Translated: CASSLTQGQENSPLHF. The chain has TRBV5-1 and TRBJ1-6, with D perhaps TRBD1 (6 bases). In germline, CDR1 is SGHRS, CDR2 YFSETQ. V was pared by 4 bases and J by 7 bases, with 18 bases between. There are 16 residues in the CDR3.

The chain has TRBV9 and TRBJ2-7, with 7 bases matching TRBD1. The V segment lost 0 bases and the J segment 5 bases; nucleotides outside the gene matches: 5. Germline V gene data show CDR1 as SGDLS and CDR2 as YYNGEE. This CDR3 has 14 residues. DNA for the CDR3: TGTGCCAGCAGCGTAGAAGGCAGGGGGAACGAGCAGTACTTC. Translating it yields CASSVEGRGNEQYF. Using reference TRBV9 and TRBJ2-7 for the parts outside the CDR3, the full variable domain is DSGVTQTPKHLITATGQRVTLRCSPRSGDLSVYWYQQSLDQGLQFLIQYYNGEERAKGNILERFSAQQFPDLHSELNLSSLELGDSALYFCASSVEGRGNEQYFGPGTRLTVT.

The J gene is TRBJ2-5, the V gene TRBV11-2; the D gene is possibly TRBD2 (6 bases). Per germline, CDR1 SGHAT and CDR2 FQNNGV. The length of the CDR3 is 14 residues. The V end was cut by 2 bases, the J end by 5 bases, with 12 bases between. CDR3 coding DNA: TGTGCCAGCAGCTTACTTTCGGGGGAGGAGACCCAGTACTTC. Its translation: CASSLLSGEETQYF. The complete variable domain, with remaining parts taken from reference TRBV11-2 and TRBJ2-5, reads EAGVAQSPRYKIIEKRQSVAFWCNPISGHATLYWYQQILGQGPKLLIQFQNNGVVDDSQLPKDRFSAERLKGVDSTLKIQPAKLEDSAVYLCASSLLSGEETQYFGPGTRLLVL.

The chain recombines TRBV19 with TRBJ2-1, with 9 bases aligning to TRBD1. V was clipped by 10 bases and J by 5 bases; unmatched bases: 3. The germline CDR1 and CDR2 sequences are LNHDA and SQIVND (reference sequence). The CDR3 totals 12 residues. CDR3 residues: CATGQGNNEQFF. Here the CDR3 DNA reads TGTGCCACCGGACAGGGGAACAATGAGCAGTTCTTC.

The gene calls are TRBV27 and TRBJ2-1; D gene unclear. The V end lost 0 bases, the J end lost 0 bases, and 9 bases lay between the germline ends. There are 16 residues in the CDR3. CDR1 and CDR2 from the germline V gene are MNHEY and SMNVEV (reference sequence). For the CDR3, the DNA is TGTGCCAGCAGTTTATCCGTCCTGAGCTCCTACAATGAGCAGTTCTTC. Translation: CASSLSVLSSYNEQFF.

The table lists this clone with a few counts. V gene TRBV5-1 combines with J gene TRBJ1-5; a weak D match, TRBD1 (6 bases). V was trimmed by 4 bases and J by 7 bases, leaving 18 bases between them. This CDR3 has 15 residues. From germline, CDR1 is SGHRS and CDR2 YFSETQ. In DNA form, the CDR3 reads TGCGCCAGCAGCCCCGCGGGGGGGCAGGGCCAGCCCCAGCATTTT. Translating gives CASSPAGGQGQPQHF.

This chain joins TRBV30 and TRBJ1-3, with 7 positions matching TRBD1. The ends lost 0 bases at V and 0 bases at J; junction bases unmatched: 2. Per the germline V gene, CDR1 is GTSNPN and CDR2 is SVGIG (reference sequence). The CDR3 runs to 15 residues. In nucleotides, the CDR3 is TGTGCCTGGAGTGTAGGACAGGTCTCTGGAAACACCATATATTTT. This translates into CAWSVGQVSGNTIYF.

The CDR3 is CATSDFPHSSGYTF. The CDR3 nucleotides are TGTGCCACCAGTGATTTCCCCCACTCCTCTGGCTACACCTTC. The chain carries TRBV24-1 and TRBJ1-2; D unresolved. This CDR3 spans 14 amino acids. The V gene's germline CDR1 is KGHDR and CDR2 SFDVKD. V was pared by 1 base and J by 7 bases, with 12 bases between.

In this sample, this clone turned up once. The CDR3 region has the DNA TGTGCCAGCAGCCCCCCCCCTCGGGCGGGAGGACATGTATCCTACAATGAGCAGTTCTTC. Translated: CASSPPPRAGGHVSYNEQFF. This chain connects TRBV9 to TRBJ2-1; 8 bases match TRBD2. V was pared by 4 bases and J by 1 base, with 19 bases of the junction left unmatched. The CDR3 sequence is 20 residues long. The germline V gene has CDR1 SGDLS and CDR2 YYNGEE.

The chain has TRBV25-1 and TRBJ1-5; no clear D. V was clipped by 1 base and J by 3 bases, with 7 bases between them. Per germline, CDR1 MGHDK and CDR2 SYGVNS. The CDR3 contains 14 residues. The DNA of the CDR3 is TGTGCCAGCAGTGAATTGGCCCTCAATCAGCCCCAGCATTTT. It specifies CASSELALNQPQHF.

The chain carries TRBV11-3 and TRBJ2-6; a weak D match, TRBD2 (5 bases). CDR3 length: 18 residues. The germline gives CDR1 SGHNT, CDR2 YENEEA. Trimming shortened V by 1 base and J by 2 bases, and 15 bases separated the two germline ends. The CDR3 here is CASSLGFQVGAGANVLTF. The CDR3 region has the DNA TGTGCCAGCAGCTTAGGATTCCAGGTCGGGGCTGGGGCCAACGTCCTGACTTTC. Full variable domain (remainder filled in from reference TRBV11-3 and TRBJ2-6): EAGVVQSPRYKIIEKKQPVAFWCNPISGHNTLYWYLQNLGQGPELLIRYENEEAVDDSQLPKDRFSAERLKGVDSTLKIQPAELGDSAVYLCASSLGFQVGAGANVLTFGAGSRLTVL.

The chain couples TRBV11-1 to TRBJ2-7; TRBD1 matches 7 bases. CDR3 length: 13 residues. V gave up 5 bases and J gave up 3 bases; unmatched junction bases: 4. Germline lookup yields CDR1 SGHAT and CDR2 FQDESV (reference sequence). The CDR3 spells CASSKQGLYEQYF. In DNA, the CDR3 is TGTGCCAGCAGCAAACAGGGGCTCTACGAGCAGTACTTC.

CDR3 nucleotide sequence: TGTGCCAGTAGTGCCCGGACAGGCTTCTACGAGCAGTACTTC. Translating it yields CASSARTGFYEQYF. The J gene is TRBJ2-7, the V gene TRBV19; 7 bases match TRBD1. V lost 5 bases, J lost 3 bases, and 7 bases stayed unmatched. The CDR3 sequence is 14 residues long. Germline CDR1 LNHDA, CDR2 SQIVND (reference sequence).

The rearrangement links TRBV27 to TRBJ1-1; TRBD1 might be the D (5 bases). The CDR3 runs 15 residues. The germline V gene encodes CDR1 MNHEY and CDR2 SMNVEV (reference sequence). Trimming removed 2 bases at V and 1 base at J, with 11 bases between. CDR3 DNA: TGTGCCAGCAGTTTACGGGGGACGGGGAACACTGAAGCTTTCTTT. It specifies CASSLRGTGNTEAFF.

The chain combines TRBV7-9 with TRBJ2-1; the match to TRBD1 covers 7 bases. The CDR3 spans 15 residues. The J segment lost 3 bases and the V segment lost 5 bases, leaving 7 bases of the junction unmatched. CDR1 and CDR2 (germline): SEHNR, FQNEAQ (reference sequence). The CDR3 sequence is CASSARQGNYNEQFF. The CDR3 region has the DNA TGTGCCAGCAGCGCCCGACAGGGAAACTACAATGAGCAGTTCTTC.

V and J are TRBV21-1 and TRBJ1-3; whether TRBD1, the table's D call, matches the DNA was not checked. TRBV21-1 is a documented pseudogene. The CDR3 length is 16 residues. The CDR3 loop is CASSKVLGHSGNTIYF. The CDR3 DNA is TGTGCCAGCAGCAAAGTCCTCGGACACTCTGGAAACACCATATATTTT.

The chain uses TRBV5-1 and TRBJ2-1; the D is unclear. V gave up 0 bases and J gave up 0 bases, with 4 bases separating them. The CDR3 sequence is 14 residues long. The germline gives CDR1 SGHRS, CDR2 YFSETQ. CDR3 coding DNA: TGCGCCAGCAGCTTGGGGAGCTCCTACAATGAGCAGTTCTTC. It yields the protein CASSLGSSYNEQFF.

The gene calls are TRBV29-1 and TRBJ1-1; 7 bases fit TRBD1. The germline gives CDR1 SQVTM, CDR2 ANQGSEA. V dropped 4 bases and J dropped 1; count of bases not matched to a gene: 3. This CDR3 is 13 amino acids long. CDR3 DNA sequence: TGCAGCGTTGGGGGACAGAAGAACACTGAAGCTTTCTTT. It is translated as CSVGGQKNTEAFF.

This rearrangement joins TRBV7-8 to TRBJ1-4; TRBD1 might be the D (6 bases). CDR3 length: 16 amino acids. Between the trimmed V and J ends, which lost 5 bases and 4 bases, there was a span of 17 bases. CDR1 is SGHVS and CDR2 is FQNEAQ in the germline V gene. The CDR3 protein is CASSLHQQGVNEKLFF. The CDR3, as DNA: TGTGCCAGCAGCCTCCATCAACAGGGTGTTAATGAAAAACTGTTTTTT.

V is TRBV27 and J is TRBJ2-5, with D possibly matching TRBD1 (5 bases). CDR1 and CDR2 from the germline V gene are MNHEY and SMNVEV (reference sequence). The V end lost 0 bases, the J end lost 4 bases, and 15 bases lay between the germline ends. The CDR3 has 16 amino acids. The CDR3 loop is CASSLSTQGFRETQYF. Written as DNA, the CDR3 is TGTGCCAGCAGTTTATCGACCCAGGGTTTCCGAGAGACCCAGTACTTC.

This clone was seen only once. The V gene is TRBV27, the J gene TRBJ1-4, with 9 bases lining up with TRBD1. The CDR3 totals 17 residues. V lost 0 bases, J lost 8 bases, and 10 bases stayed unmatched. CDR1 is MNHEY and CDR2 is SMNVEV in the germline V gene (reference sequence). The CDR3 region has the DNA TGTGCCAGCAGTTTATCGACCCGAGACAGGGGGACCGAAAAACTGTTTTTT. Encoded protein: CASSLSTRDRGTEKLFF.

This clone was detected only a few times. The V gene is TRBV3-1 (or the pseudogene TRBV3-2), the J gene TRBJ2-1; 8 positions match TRBD2. The length of the CDR3 is 16 residues. Germline trimming cut 3 bases from V and 3 bases from J; bases unmatched to any gene: 7. Germline V gives CDR1 LGHDT, CDR2 YNNKEL (reference sequence). The CDR3 is CASSQILAAGYNEQFF. The CDR3 nucleotides are TGTGCCAGCAGCCAGATACTAGCGGCGGGCTACAATGAGCAGTTCTTC.

Here the CDR3 reads CASSFTVGGETQYF. The CDR3 DNA reads TGTGCCAGCAGTTTCACGGTAGGAGGGGAGACCCAGTACTTC. The chain recombines TRBV27 with TRBJ2-5; maybe TRBD2 (6 bases). Trimming stripped 3 bases from V and 5 bases from J, with 13 bases between. Germline V gene data show CDR1 as MNHEY and CDR2 as SMNVEV (reference sequence). CDR3 length: 14 residues.

This chain joins TRBV23-1 and TRBJ1-4, with D hard to call. TRBV23-1 is labeled an ORF, and its function is uncertain. This CDR3 is built from 11 residues. V was trimmed by 6 bases and J by 8 bases, leaving 7 bases between them. The CDR3 region is CASSGAEKLFF. For the CDR3, the DNA is TGCGCCAGCAGCGGAGCCGAAAAACTGTTTTTT.

The chain couples TRBV6-2 or TRBV6-3 to TRBJ2-7; D gene unclear. The germline V gene has CDR1 MNHEY and CDR2 SVGEGT. This CDR3 spans 11 amino acids. The V and J ends lost 5 bases and 4 bases respectively, with 6 bases between them. The CDR3, as DNA: TGTGCCAGCAGTCATCGGTACGAGCAGTACTTC. Translated, it gives CASSHRYEQYF.

The V gene is TRBV7-9, the J gene TRBJ1-2; 10 bases map to TRBD1. The V gene's germline CDR1 is SEHNR and CDR2 FQNEAQ (reference sequence). The V and J ends lost 3 bases and 5 bases, in that order; junction bases with no gene match: 6. This CDR3 region has 15 residues. In nucleotides, the CDR3 is TGTGCCAGCAGCTTGGGGGACAGGGGTGTGTATGGCTACACCTTC. It codes for CASSLGDRGVYGYTF. Full variable domain (missing parts from reference TRBV7-9 and TRBJ1-2): DTGVSQNPRHKITKRGQNVTFRCDPISEHNRLYWYRQTLGQGPEFLTYFQNEAQLEKSRLLSDRFSAERPKGSFSTLEIQRTEQGDSAMYLCASSLGDRGVYGYTFGSGTRLTVV.

The rearrangement joins TRBV24-1 to TRBJ2-3; TRBD2 might be the D (6 bases). The CDR3 is made up of 15 amino acids. The V end lost 4 bases, the J end lost 5 bases, and 15 bases lay between the germline ends. The germline V gene encodes CDR1 KGHDR and CDR2 SFDVKD. Written as DNA, the CDR3 is TGTGCCACCAGTGACCGGACCCTAGCGCGAGATACGCAGTATTTT. It translates to CATSDRTLARDTQYF.

The gene calls are TRBV19 and TRBJ1-1, with 7 bases aligning to TRBD1. Germline trimming cut 8 bases from V and 6 bases from J; bases unmatched to any gene: 12. CDR1 and CDR2 from the germline V gene are LNHDA and SQIVND (reference sequence). The CDR3 spans 14 residues. Here the CDR3 reads CASQKEGAIPEAFF. The CDR3 DNA reads as TGTGCCAGTCAAAAGGAGGGGGCTATACCTGAAGCTTTCTTT.

This clone was seen only once. The J gene is TRBJ1-2, the V gene TRBV6-5; unclear D gene. Germline V lookup: CDR1 MNHEY, CDR2 SVGAGI. The CDR3 length is 13 residues. Between the trimmed V and J ends, which lost 5 bases and 7 bases, there was a span of 14 bases. The CDR3 DNA sequence: TGTGCCAGCAGTCGCGTGCCGGTGTCTGGCTACACCTTC. It is translated as CASSRVPVSGYTF.

The chain uses TRBV6-5 and TRBJ2-1; TRBD2 matches at 12 bases. Trimming at V came to 7 bases and at J to 6 bases, leaving 4 bases not matched to a gene. This CDR3 has 14 amino acids. Germline V lookup: CDR1 MNHEY, CDR2 SVGAGI. The CDR3 spells CASNLAGGPNEQFF. Written as DNA, the CDR3 is TGTGCCAGCAATCTAGCGGGAGGGCCCAATGAGCAGTTCTTC.